This T cell receptor (beta chain) originates from a study of control samples from healthy donors and cancer patients. In this sample, this clone turned up a few times. Germline-derived CDR1 and CDR2 are LGHDT and YNNKEL (reference sequence). V gave up 1 base and J gave up 4 bases, with 11 bases separating them. The CDR3 consists of 15 residues. Repertoires were generated with immunoSEQ multiplex PCR, while TCRdb's copy carries only in-frame clones and drops some. Of under 80,000 clones in the sample, about 80% were seen once. This chain links TRBV3-1 (or the pseudogene TRBV3-2) with TRBJ1-5; D is uncertain. This TCR was recovered from a man aged 45-60 years in good health. The sample taken for sequencing was blood. The CDR3 loop reads CASSQAVDGNQPQHF. CDR3 nucleotides: TGTGCCAGCAGCCAAGCTGTGGACGGGAATCAGCCCCAGCATTTT.